This paragraph covers one TCR beta chain sequence. Its antigen is not yet known. Per-nucleotide qualities are absent, and no much larger clonotype sits a single base away. Taken from cysteine to phenylalanine, the CDR3 has 13 residues. The kept DNA is CDR3 alone, 39 bases in frame from the first base. V drops 9 bases and J drops 8 bases, leaving 14 bases in between. CDR1 and CDR2, looked up from the germline V gene (reference sequence), are LNHDA and SQIVND. This record comes from a study of T cell responses to AZD1222 COVID-19 vaccine (dated by TCRdb to the early 2020s). About the full investigation: TCR sequencing was performed for 230 to 250 trial participants, of whom 200 to 210 were given two doses of AZD1222 and around 26 were given two doses of MenACWY control vaccine. Trial participants were enrolled by age into 18-55, 56-69 and 70-plus year subgroups, with roughly 150, 30 and 60 TCR-sequenced participants respectively.

Study-wide conclusions, independent of this receptor: After two AZD1222 doses, spike-specific TCR breadth and depth were significantly higher than at day 0 and than in MenACWY recipients. Because no day 14 peak-response samples were available, repertoires were characterized only after the peak T cell response. Nearly half of unique spike-specific TCRs reportedly recognized epitopes outside regions mutated in the B.1.351 and B.1.1.7 variants. Only 5 to 7 AZD1222 recipients were SARS-CoV-2 seropositive at baseline, limiting conclusions about previously exposed vaccinees. Vaccine-associated CD4 TCRs spanned the whole spike protein, with dominant responses in regions 160-218 and 743-854. In the small 56-69-year group, the increase in depth fell short of significance, most likely because of low power. Participants were mostly white British, with more females than males. The authors suggested clonal diversity may have been underestimated.

The CDR3 regions of human TCRbeta chains were subjected to immunosequencing. The authors processed their data as follows. Repertoire TCRs were matched against a reference library of SARS-CoV-2-specific TCRs generated with the MIRA antigen-specificity platform. Breadth meant the fraction of unique TCRs that were SARS-CoV-2-associated, whereas depth meant the fraction of total T cells that were SARS-CoV-2-associated. Using the MIRA data, each spike-specific TCR was mapped to the spike region that the TCR reacts to and placed in a CD4 or CD8 class. Log10-transformed breadth and depth values were compared by one-way ANOVA with Sidak's multiple comparisons tests. The source is immuneACCESS, and TCRdb retained only in-frame sequences with V and J called. Part of the clones is not carried over; for the studies checked, unresolved V genes explain less than half of this, and the remainder is unexplained. The DNA gave D and trimming, while V, J and clone size come from that table. The sample table records 75,000 to 95,000 clones; roughly nine tenths of these occur just once. The ten largest account for approximately 5% of the sample.

The time point label, as the study defines it: about 28 days (+/-7) after the second vaccine dose. Because spike-specific TCR depth and breadth did not differ between the two schedules, AZD1222 recipients who got a second dose at roughly 4 weeks were pooled with those who got a second dose at roughly 12 weeks. Vaccinee samples were obtained from the UK trials COV001 and COV002, which included a single-blind randomized controlled phase 2/3 trial of AZD1222 (ChAdOx1 nCoV-19) in healthy adults. For TCRbeta chain sequencing, PBMC samples from trial participants were taken at day 0 and at day 28 after the second dose.

The clonotype comes from an adult who received the AZD1222 COVID-19 vaccine. The sequence is built from TRBV19 and TRBJ1-6; the D gene lacks a confident call. This material consisted of peripheral blood, taken 28 days after the second AZD1222 dose. The nucleotide sequence reads TGTGCCAGCGCCTCGACGATAGATTCACCCCTCCACTTT. The encoded protein is CASASTIDSPLHF.